The 15 T cell receptor beta chains below were found in one sample sequenced in a study of cytomegalovirus exposure and HLA in healthy donors. PCR used 60 Vbeta primers and 13 Jbeta primers. Sequenced by immunoSEQ multiplex PCR; TCRdb stores in-frame clones only, minus some. The sample consists of about 130,000 clones, roughly three quarters of them appearing once. Sequences were obtained from PBMCs. These receptors all stem from a woman aged 55-70 years in good health and CMV-seronegative.

The V and J genes are TRBV2 and TRBJ1-5, with D perhaps TRBD1 (6 bases). The CDR3 runs 14 residues. Germline CDR1 and CDR2: SNHLY and FYNNEI. The V end was cut by 3 bases, the J end by 4 bases, with 10 bases between. The CDR3 loop reads CASSDRTENQPQHF. CDR3 bases: TGTGCCAGCAGTGATCGGACAGAGAATCAGCCCCAGCATTTT.

This clone was found a few times. The CDR3 nucleotides are TGCGCCAGCAGCTTGGTCCTAGCGGGTGCGACAAACATTCAGTACTTC. Its protein is CASSLVLAGATNIQYF. The chain joins TRBV5-1 to TRBJ2-4; the match to TRBD2 covers 8 bases. CDR1 and CDR2 from the germline V gene are SGHRS and YFSETQ. CDR3 length: 16 residues. After removal of 0 bases from V and 6 bases from J, the junction contained 8 bases not matched to a gene.

The chain carries TRBV9 and TRBJ2-7, with 10 nucleotides matching TRBD1. This CDR3 comprises 16 residues. V was clipped by 0 bases and J by 7 bases; unmatched bases: 10. CDR1 SGDLS and CDR2 YYNGEE come from the germline V gene. The CDR3 DNA follows: TGTGCCAGCAGCGTAGGTGTTGGACAGGGGGATCGGGAGCAGTACTTC. This codes for CASSVGVGQGDREQYF.

CDR3 residues: CASSPTQEGTSPAGELFF. DNA for the CDR3: TGTGCCAGCAGCCCGACACAAGAAGGGACTAGCCCAGCCGGGGAGCTGTTTTTT. The J gene is TRBJ2-2, the V gene TRBV7-9; TRBD2 matches at 9 bases. This CDR3 has 18 residues. Germline V CDR1 and CDR2: SEHNR, FQNEAQ (reference sequence). The trim removed 5 bases at V and 6 bases at J, leaving 16 bases unmatched. The complete variable domain, with remaining parts taken from reference TRBV7-9 and TRBJ2-2, reads DTGVSQNPRHKITKRGQNVTFRCDPISEHNRLYWYRQTLGQGPEFLTYFQNEAQLEKSRLLSDRFSAERPKGSFSTLEIQRTEQGDSAMYLCASSPTQEGTSPAGELFFGEGSRLTVL.

V gene TRBV15 combines with J gene TRBJ2-1, with 7 bases fitting TRBD2. The CDR3 has 15 residues. The germline CDR1 and CDR2 sequences are LNHNV and YYDKDF (reference sequence). V lost 1 base to trimming and J lost 2 bases; unmatched junction nucleotides: 2. The CDR3 region is CATSRGGGAYNEQFF. Written as DNA, the CDR3 is TGTGCCACCAGCAGAGGGGGGGGAGCCTACAATGAGCAGTTCTTC.

The chain is built from TRBV7-8 and TRBJ1-2, with 7 bases identical to TRBD1. CDR1 and CDR2 from the germline V gene are SGHVS and FQNEAQ. J was trimmed by 7 bases and V by 3 bases; bases with no gene match: 11. The CDR3 is 15 residues long. CDR3 protein: CASSFLQGVGGGYTF. For the CDR3, the DNA is TGTGCCAGCAGCTTCCTCCAGGGGGTCGGGGGTGGCTACACCTTC.

The chain joins TRBV6-1 to TRBJ1-4; D is unresolved. This CDR3 spans 13 amino acids. The germline gives CDR1 MNHNS, CDR2 SASEGT. Trimming took 6 bases from V and 4 from J, leaving 9 bases between them. The CDR3 spells CASRYTFNEKLFF. In DNA, the CDR3 is TGTGCCAGCAGGTACACGTTTAATGAAAAACTGTTTTTT.

V gene TRBV5-1 combines with J gene TRBJ2-7; 9 bases are shared with TRBD2. The CDR3 is 20 residues long. The V segment lost 1 base and the J segment 2 bases; nucleotides outside the gene matches: 19. Germline-derived CDR1 and CDR2 are SGHRS and YFSETQ. CDR3 protein: CASSLSLRALAGYPTYEQYF. CDR3 DNA: TGCGCCAGCAGCTTGTCTCTTCGGGCACTAGCGGGTTACCCAACCTACGAGCAGTACTTC. Full variable domain (remainder filled in from reference TRBV5-1 and TRBJ2-7): KAGVTQTPRYLIKTRGQQVTLSCSPISGHRSVSWYQQTPGQGLQFLFEYFSETQRNKGNFPGRFSGRQFSNSRSEMNVSTLELGDSALYLCASSLSLRALAGYPTYEQYFGPGTRLTVT.

The chain combines TRBV9 with TRBJ2-7; the match to TRBD2 covers 11 bases. The V segment lost 3 bases and the J segment 0 bases; nucleotides outside the gene matches: 2. The CDR3 contains 15 residues. Germline V CDR1 and CDR2: SGDLS, YYNGEE. The CDR3 region has the DNA TGTGCCAGCAGCGCAGGACTAGCGGGCTCCTACGAGCAGTACTTC. Protein product: CASSAGLAGSYEQYF. The whole variable domain, remainder taken from reference TRBV9 and TRBJ2-7, is DSGVTQTPKHLITATGQRVTLRCSPRSGDLSVYWYQQSLDQGLQFLIQYYNGEERAKGNILERFSAQQFPDLHSELNLSSLELGDSALYFCASSAGLAGSYEQYFGPGTRLTVT.

The chain uses TRBV27 and TRBJ2-7; 8 positions match TRBD1. The CDR3 runs 14 residues. Germline V gives CDR1 MNHEY, CDR2 SMNVEV (reference sequence). The V segment lost 6 bases and the J segment 6 bases; nucleotides outside the gene matches: 10. The CDR3 reads CASSPQGTGIEQYF. DNA for the CDR3: TGTGCCAGCAGCCCCCAAGGGACAGGTATCGAGCAGTACTTC.

Worth noting for this clone: The identical CDR3 is also encoded by other nucleotide sequences in the sample. The chain couples TRBV5-1 to TRBJ2-7, with D perhaps matching TRBD2 (7 bases). Per germline, CDR1 SGHRS and CDR2 YFSETQ. The CDR3 spans 15 residues. The V end lost 0 bases, the J end lost 0 bases, and 10 bases lay between the germline ends. This CDR3 is CASSLEGGSSYEQYF. DNA of the CDR3: TGCGCCAGCAGCTTGGAGGGGGGGAGCTCCTACGAGCAGTACTTC.

V and J are TRBV29-1 and TRBJ1-1; the match to TRBD1 covers 7 bases. The V gene end was trimmed by 6 bases and the J gene end by 6 bases; junction bases not matched to a gene: 7. Looked up from germline, CDR1 is SQVTM and CDR2 is ANQGSEA. The CDR3 sequence is 12 residues long. The CDR3 nucleotides read TGCAGCGTAATGACAGGGCAATCTGAAGCTTTCTTT. This encodes CSVMTGQSEAFF.

The chain uses TRBV6-1 and TRBJ2-4; 9 nucleotides align to TRBD1. Germline CDR1 is MNHNS and CDR2 is SASEGT. This CDR3 contains 14 residues. With 8 bases clipped from V and 5 bases from J, the junction kept 7 bases outside the gene matches. The CDR3 reads CASRRTGVENIQYF. CDR3 sequence (DNA): TGTGCCAGCCGGAGGACAGGGGTTGAAAACATTCAGTACTTC.

The V call is TRBV28, the J call TRBJ2-5; D unresolved. The germline CDR1 and CDR2 sequences are MDHEN and SYDVKM. V gave up 4 bases and J gave up 3 bases, with 6 bases separating them. The CDR3 has 12 amino acids. CDR3 residues: CASSSRKETQYF. As DNA, the CDR3 is TGTGCCAGCAGTTCCAGAAAAGAGACCCAGTACTTC.

The gene calls are TRBV27 and TRBJ1-2, with 11 bases lining up with TRBD1. The germline gives CDR1 MNHEY, CDR2 SMNVEV (reference sequence). V lost 7 bases and J lost 6; bases outside the gene matches: 4. The CDR3 extends over 13 amino acids. CDR3 nucleotide sequence: TGTGCCAGCACCCGGACAGGGGGCCATGGCTACACCTTC. It codes for CASTRTGGHGYTF.